This T cell receptor (beta chain) comes out of a study of shared clonotypes between healthy human individuals. Across the whole study: Researchers assigned three CD4 naive, three CD4 memory, two CD8 naive and one CD8 memory plate to each donor. Study-wide results and limits: Large depth notwithstanding, sorted-subset sequencing proved incomplete by rarefaction.

Regarding this clone: Antigen: not known.

CDR3 length equals 13 residues. Trimming shortened V by 5 bases and J by 1 base, and 8 bases separated the two germline ends. CDR1 SEHNR and CDR2 FQNEAQ come from the germline V gene (reference sequence). Division of CD4+ cells produced a CD45RA+ naive subset and a CD45RA-negative memory subset. The repertoire was sequenced with immunoSEQ multiplex PCR; TCRdb's copy has only in-frame clones and lacks some. The sample holds about 700,000 clones, around two thirds seen once. The chain uses TRBV7-9 and TRBJ1-1; the D is unclear. The source of this sequence is a woman in her 30s in good health. Sequenced material: memory CD4+ T cells sorted from blood. Described subset: CD45RA-negative fraction. The DNA for the CDR3 is TGTGCCAGCAGCCCCTCTCAGAACACTGAAGCTTTCTTT. It is translated as CASSPSQNTEAFF. The full variable domain, with the rest looked up from reference TRBV7-9 and TRBJ1-1, is DTGVSQNPRHKITKRGQNVTFRCDPISEHNRLYWYRQTLGQGPEFLTYFQNEAQLEKSRLLSDRFSAERPKGSFSTLEIQRTEQGDSAMYLCASSPSQNTEAFFGQGTRLTVV.